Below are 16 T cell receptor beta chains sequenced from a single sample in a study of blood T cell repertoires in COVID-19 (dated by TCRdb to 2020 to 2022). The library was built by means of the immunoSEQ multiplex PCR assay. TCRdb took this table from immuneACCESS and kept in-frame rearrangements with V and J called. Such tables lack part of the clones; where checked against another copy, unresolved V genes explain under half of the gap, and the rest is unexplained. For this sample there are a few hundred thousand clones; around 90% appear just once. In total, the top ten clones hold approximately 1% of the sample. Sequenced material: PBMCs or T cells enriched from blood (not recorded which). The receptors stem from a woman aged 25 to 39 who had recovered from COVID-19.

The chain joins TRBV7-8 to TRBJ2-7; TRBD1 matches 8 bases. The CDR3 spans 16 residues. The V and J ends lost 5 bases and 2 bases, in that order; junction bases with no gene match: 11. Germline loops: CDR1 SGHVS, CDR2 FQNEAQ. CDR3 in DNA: TGTGCCAGCAGCGGAAGGTGGACAGGGCCTACCTACGAGCAGTACTTC. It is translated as CASSGRWTGPTYEQYF.

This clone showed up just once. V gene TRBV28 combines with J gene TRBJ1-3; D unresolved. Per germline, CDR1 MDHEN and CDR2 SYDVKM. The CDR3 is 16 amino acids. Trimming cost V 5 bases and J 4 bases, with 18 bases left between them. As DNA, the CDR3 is TGTGCCAGCAGTACCCCCCAACAGTTTGAAGGAAACACCATATATTTT. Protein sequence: CASSTPQQFEGNTIYF.

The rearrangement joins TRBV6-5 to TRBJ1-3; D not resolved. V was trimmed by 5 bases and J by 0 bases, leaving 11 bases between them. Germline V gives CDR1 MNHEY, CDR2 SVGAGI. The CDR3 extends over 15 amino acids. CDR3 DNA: TGTGCCAGCAGTAGCGGGAGAAACTCTGGAAACACCATATATTTT. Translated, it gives CASSSGRNSGNTIYF.

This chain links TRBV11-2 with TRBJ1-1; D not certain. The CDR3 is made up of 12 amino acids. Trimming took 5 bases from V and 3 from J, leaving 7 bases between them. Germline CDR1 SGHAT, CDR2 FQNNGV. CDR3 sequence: CASSKTDTEAFF. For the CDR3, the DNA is TGTGCCAGCAGCAAAACGGACACTGAAGCTTTCTTT.

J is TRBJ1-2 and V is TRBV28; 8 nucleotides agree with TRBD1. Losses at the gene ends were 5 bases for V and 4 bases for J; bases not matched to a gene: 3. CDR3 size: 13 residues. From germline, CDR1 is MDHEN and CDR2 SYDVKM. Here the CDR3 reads CASSTGGGYGYTF. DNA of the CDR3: TGTGCCAGCAGTACAGGGGGGGGCTATGGCTACACCTTC.

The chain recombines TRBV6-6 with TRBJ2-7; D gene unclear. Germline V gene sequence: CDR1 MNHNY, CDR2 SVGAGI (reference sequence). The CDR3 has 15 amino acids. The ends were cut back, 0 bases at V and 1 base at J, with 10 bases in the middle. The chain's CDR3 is CASSYSGLNSYEQYF. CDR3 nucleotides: TGTGCCAGCAGTTACTCGGGCCTGAATTCCTACGAGCAGTACTTC.

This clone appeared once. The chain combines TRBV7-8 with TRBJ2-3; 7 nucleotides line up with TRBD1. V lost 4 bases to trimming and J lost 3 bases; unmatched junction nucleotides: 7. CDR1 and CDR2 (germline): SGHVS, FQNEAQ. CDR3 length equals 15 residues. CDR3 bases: TGTGCCAGCAGCTCCGACAGGGAATTAACAGATACGCAGTATTTT. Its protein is CASSSDRELTDTQYF.

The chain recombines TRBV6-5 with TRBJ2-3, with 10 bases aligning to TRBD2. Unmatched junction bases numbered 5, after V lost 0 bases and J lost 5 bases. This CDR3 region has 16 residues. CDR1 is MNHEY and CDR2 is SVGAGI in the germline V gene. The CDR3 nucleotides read TGTGCCAGCAGTTACTCGCTAGCGGGAGATATAGATACGCAGTATTTT. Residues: CASSYSLAGDIDTQYF.

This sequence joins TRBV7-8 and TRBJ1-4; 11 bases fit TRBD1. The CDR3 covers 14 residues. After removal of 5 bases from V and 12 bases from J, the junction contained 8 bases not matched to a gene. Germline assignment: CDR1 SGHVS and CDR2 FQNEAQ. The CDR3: CASSAGQGAKELFF. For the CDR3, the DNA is TGTGCCAGCAGCGCCGGACAGGGGGCGAAGGAACTGTTTTTT.

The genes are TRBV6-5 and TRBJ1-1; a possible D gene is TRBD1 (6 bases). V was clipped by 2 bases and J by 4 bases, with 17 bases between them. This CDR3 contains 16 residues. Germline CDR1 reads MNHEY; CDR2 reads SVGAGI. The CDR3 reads CASSYNPQGLGTEAFF. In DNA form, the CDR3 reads TGTGCCAGCAGTTACAATCCTCAGGGGCTGGGCACTGAAGCTTTCTTT.

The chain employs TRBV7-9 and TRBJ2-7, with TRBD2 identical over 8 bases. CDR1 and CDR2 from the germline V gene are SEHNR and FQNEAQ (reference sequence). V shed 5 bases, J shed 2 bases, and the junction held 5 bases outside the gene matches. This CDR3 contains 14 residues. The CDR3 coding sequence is TGTGCCAGCAGCCATCCCGGGAGGGCCTACGAGCAGTACTTC. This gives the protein CASSHPGRAYEQYF. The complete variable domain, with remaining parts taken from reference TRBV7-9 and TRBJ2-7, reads DTGVSQNPRHKITKRGQNVTFRCDPISEHNRLYWYRQTLGQGPEFLTYFQNEAQLEKSRLLSDRFSAERPKGSFSTLEIQRTEQGDSAMYLCASSHPGRAYEQYFGPGTRLTVT.

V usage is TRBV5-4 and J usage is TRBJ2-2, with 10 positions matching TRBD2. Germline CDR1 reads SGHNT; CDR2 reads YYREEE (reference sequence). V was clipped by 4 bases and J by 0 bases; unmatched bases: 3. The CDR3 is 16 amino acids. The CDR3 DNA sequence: TGTGCCAGCAGCGCTAGCGGGGGCGCGAACACCGGGGAGCTGTTTTTT. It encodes CASSASGGANTGELFF.

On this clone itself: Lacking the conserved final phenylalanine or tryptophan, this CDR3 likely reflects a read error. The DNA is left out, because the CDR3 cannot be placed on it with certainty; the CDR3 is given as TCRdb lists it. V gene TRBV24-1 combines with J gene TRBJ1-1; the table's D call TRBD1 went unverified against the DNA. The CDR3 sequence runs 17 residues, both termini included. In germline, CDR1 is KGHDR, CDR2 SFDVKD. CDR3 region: CATSDDRGLQGKKVRLK.

DNA of the CDR3: TGTGCCAGCAGTTACGCAGCGGGGGAGAAACTGGATACGCAGTATTTT. It translates to CASSYAAGEKLDTQYF. The rearrangement uses TRBV6-5 and TRBJ2-3, with 8 bases aligning to TRBD2. CDR3 size: 16 residues. Losses at the gene ends were 2 bases for V and 6 bases for J; bases not matched to a gene: 10. Germline V CDR1 and CDR2: MNHEY, SVGAGI.

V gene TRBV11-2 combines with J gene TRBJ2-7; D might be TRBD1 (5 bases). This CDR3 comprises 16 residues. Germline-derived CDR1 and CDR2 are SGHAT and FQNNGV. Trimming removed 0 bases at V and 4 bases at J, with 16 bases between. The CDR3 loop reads CASSLDRGRKEYEQYF. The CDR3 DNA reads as TGTGCCAGCAGCTTAGATAGGGGTCGGAAGGAGTACGAGCAGTACTTC.

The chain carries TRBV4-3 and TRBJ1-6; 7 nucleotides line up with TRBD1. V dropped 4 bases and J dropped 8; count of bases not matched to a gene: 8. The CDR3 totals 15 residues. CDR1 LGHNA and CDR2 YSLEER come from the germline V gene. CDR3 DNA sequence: TGCGCCAGCAGCCCCAGGGACAGCTTTTATTCACCCCTCCACTTT. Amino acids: CASSPRDSFYSPLHF.